The subject of this entry is one T cell receptor (beta chain). The entry originates in a study of T and B cells in COVID-19 patients. TRB rearrangements were amplified by multiplex PCR with BIOMED2 TRB-A/B primers. One entry per CDR3 protein, called by TCRdb with MiXCR from the multiplex PCR reads. The sample shows more than 9,000 distinct CDR3 sequences, around 27% of them seen only once. Each TRB amplification used roughly 230-550 ng of genomic DNA from blood. The germline gives CDR1 LNHNV, CDR2 YYDKDF (reference sequence). The CDR3 contains 18 residues. Trimming cost V 1 base and J 7 bases; bases outside gene matches: 12.

The sequence was collected from a human donor who had recovered from COVID-19. Sequencing was carried out using blood. The rearrangement joins TRBV15 to TRBJ2-2; 10 positions match TRBD2. DNA of the CDR3: TGTGCCACCAGCAGAGGAGAAGCGGGGGGGTCAGACTACGGGGAGCTGTTTTTT. Its translation: CATSRGEAGGSDYGELFF.